This TCR beta chain was observed in a study of beta chain features in type 1 diabetes (dated by TCRdb to 2016 to 2018). Background on the whole study: Mean age, gender distribution, total cell number and subset yield did not differ between patients and healthy donors. Whereas all 30 or so donors provided naive and central memory subsets, regulatory and stem cell-like memory subsets were isolated from just 8 patients and about 8 healthy donors. A total of about 100,000,000 sorted cells were examined across all samples, and RNA yield correlated strongly with the number of cells per subset. In the study, TCRB repertoires of sorted circulating CD4+ T cell subsets from recently diagnosed type 1 diabetes patients were compared with those of matched healthy donors. The paper as a whole reports these results and caveats: Only small numbers of individuals were included in the HLA sub-analyses, which left unresolved whether HLA type had any influence on TCRB rearrangement. Because cDNA was sequenced instead of genomic DNA, activated cells with high expression could be over-represented, although the groups did not differ in activation or CD3 levels. Naive, central memory and regulatory TCRB repertoires appeared to be more similar among patients than among healthy donors. At VDJ recombination sites, patients with type 1 diabetes made fewer insertions and deleted more nucleotides, a pattern implying thymic rearrangement abnormalities. Shorter templates might have been favored by PCR, but patient and control samples were amplified and corrected together, so both groups would have been affected equally by any skew. Type 1 diabetes patients showed a moderate but significant shortening of TCRB CDR3 length in all four CD4+ subsets.

The entire amount of isolated RNA was reverse transcribed using the High Capacity cDNA Reverse Transcription Kit, so the sequenced TCRB transcripts were expressed ones. Naive, central memory and regulatory T cell samples underwent deep immunoSEQ sequencing, averaging about 3.3 million total reads per sample. Sorted cells were lysed in RLT buffer, and RNA was extracted using DNase-treated RNeasy Micro or Mini kits according to cell number. Each cell subset was processed on its own to prevent cross-contamination, while patient and healthy donor samples were processed together. Using the immunoSEQ multiplex PCR, TCRB sequences were amplified from cDNA into 87-bp fragments spanning the CDR3 region. Sequencing of the amplicons was performed on the Illumina HiSeq platform. Processing in the source paper ran as follows. Synthetic template baselines were used to correct PCR bias computationally, reads within Hamming distance 2 were collapsed, and singletons that could not be merged were discarded. By aligning reads against IMGT, V, D and J genes, CDR3 length, and insertions or deletions at six rearrangement sites were assigned. Within each subset, clonotype counts were normalized to the number of sorted cells before true diversity and Gini coefficients were calculated with the tcR R package. The overlap coefficient, calculated on TCRB nucleotide sequences, was used to quantify repertoire sharing. As a proxy for the pre-selection repertoire, out-of-frame TCRB sequences from naive cells were analyzed. The source is immuneACCESS, and TCRdb retained only in-frame sequences with V and J called. Part of the clones is not carried over; for the studies checked, unresolved V genes explain less than half of this, and the remainder is unexplained. V and J calls and clone size follow that table, whereas D and trimming were derived from the DNA. Counted in this sample were under 850,000 clones; roughly an eighth of them appeared once. The ten largest clones take up approximately 0.022% of the sample.

A single peripheral blood draw of approximately 100 mL on average was collected from each donor into heparinised tubes. A BD FACSAria II was used to sort naive, central memory, regulatory and stem cell-like memory CD4+ T cells with a panel that included CD45RO, CCR7, CD25, CD127, CD95 and CD27. Every sorted population had a purity above 95%. PBMCs were isolated immediately by Lymphoprep density gradient centrifugation and stained directly without culture. So that batch effects would be minimized, each experiment stained and sorted samples in pairs, pairing one healthy donor with one patient. This clone was detected only a few times. The specificity of this receptor is unknown. One base away there is no much larger clone; base qualities are not given. Measured from the cysteine to the phenylalanine, the CDR3 is 14 residues long. Of the read, only the CDR3 DNA is kept; its 42 bases are in frame from base 1. V gives up 0 bases and J gives up 3 bases, and the segment between their germline ends measures 9 bases. From the germline V gene (reference sequence), CDR1 is SEHNR and CDR2 is FQNEAQ.

The TCR originated in a man younger than 35 with type 1 diabetes. Sequenced sample: naive CD4+ T cells from blood. Interpreted using the paper, the cell subset or site label stands for: true naive CD4+ T cells. This chain is built from TRBV7-9 and TRBJ2-7; the D gene cannot be named for sure. The sequenced DNA is TGTGCCAGCAGCTTAGCATCCTCGGTCTACGAGCAGTACTTC. It is translated as CASSLASSVYEQYF. Reference TRBV7-9 and TRBJ2-7 genes cover what lies past the CDR3, so the full variable domain is DTGVSQNPRHKITKRGQNVTFRCDPISEHNRLYWYRQTLGQGPEFLTYFQNEAQLEKSRLLSDRFSAERPKGSFSTLEIQRTEQGDSAMYLCASSLASSVYEQYFGPGTRLTVT.